These 15 T cell receptor beta chains share one sample of origin, sequenced in a study of cytomegalovirus exposure and HLA in healthy donors. The PCR was carried out with 60 Vbeta primers and 13 Jbeta primers. Repertoires were generated with immunoSEQ multiplex PCR, while TCRdb's copy carries only in-frame clones and drops some. The repertoire has approximately 100,000 clones, more than 65% of them found once; the top ten carry roughly 11%. Material: PBMCs. All receptors come from a middle-aged man in good health and CMV-seropositive.

This chain uses TRBV9 with TRBJ2-5, with 8 bases fitting TRBD1. Losses at the gene ends were 0 bases for V and 5 bases for J; bases not matched to a gene: 9. CDR1 and CDR2 (germline): SGDLS, YYNGEE. This CDR3 is built from 16 residues. The CDR3 region is CASSVDRTGHGETQYF. CDR3 sequence (DNA): TGTGCCAGCAGCGTAGACCGGACAGGGCACGGGGAGACCCAGTACTTC.

V usage is TRBV30 and J usage is TRBJ1-5, with D unresolved. V lost 1 base, J lost 3 bases, and 7 bases lay in between. Germline CDR1 and CDR2: GTSNPN and SVGIG (reference sequence). The CDR3 consists of 13 residues. Here the CDR3 DNA reads TGTGCCTGGAGTGGACTACCCAATCAGCCCCAGCATTTT. It translates to CAWSGLPNQPQHF.

This clone was observed a single time. The chain combines TRBV7-2 with TRBJ1-3; D is uncertain. Between the trimmed V and J ends, which lost 5 bases and 0 bases, there was a span of 14 bases. The CDR3 sequence is 16 residues long. CDR1 and CDR2 (germline): SGHTA, FQGNSA. CDR3 sequence: CASSVGRAISGNTIYF. In DNA, the CDR3 is TGTGCCAGCAGCGTGGGCCGTGCGATCTCTGGAAACACCATATATTTT. The complete variable domain, with remaining parts taken from reference TRBV7-2 and TRBJ1-3, reads GAGVSQSPSNKVTEKGKDVELRCDPISGHTALYWYRQSLGQGLEFLIYFQGNSAPDKSGLPSDRFSAERTGGSVSTLTIQRTQQEDSAVYLCASSVGRAISGNTIYFGEGSWLTVV.

This chain joins TRBV7-8 and TRBJ2-1; 8 bases map to TRBD1. CDR3 length: 17 amino acids. Germline V gene sequence: CDR1 SGHVS, CDR2 FQNEAQ. V shed 2 bases, J shed 1 base, and the junction held 7 bases outside the gene matches. CDR3 DNA: TGTGCCAGCAGCTTACAGGACAGGGAAAAATCCTACAATGAGCAGTTCTTC. Translated, it gives CASSLQDREKSYNEQFF.

This chain uses TRBV5-1 with TRBJ1-1; no reliable D call. The V gene lost 8 bases and the J gene lost 1 base, with 15 bases spanning the gap. The CDR3 runs to 14 residues. Looked up from germline, CDR1 is SGHRS and CDR2 is YFSETQ. CDR3 loop: CASRITTGNTEAFF. The CDR3 region has the DNA TGCGCCAGTCGCATTACAACGGGGAACACTGAAGCTTTCTTT.

This clone appeared a few times. The V call is TRBV5-1, the J call TRBJ2-1; D not resolved. The germline CDR1 and CDR2 sequences are SGHRS and YFSETQ. The CDR3 consists of 17 residues. Trimming cost V 4 bases and J 8 bases, with 25 bases left between them. CDR3 DNA: TGCGCCAGCAGCCTCTTAGGTGTTGGCCCGGGTGGCGATGAGCAGTTCTTC. It codes for CASSLLGVGPGGDEQFF. Full variable domain (outside the CDR3, taken from reference TRBV5-1 and TRBJ2-1): KAGVTQTPRYLIKTRGQQVTLSCSPISGHRSVSWYQQTPGQGLQFLFEYFSETQRNKGNFPGRFSGRQFSNSRSEMNVSTLELGDSALYLCASSLLGVGPGGDEQFFGPGTRLTVL.

The gene calls are TRBV19 and TRBJ2-2, with TRBD2 identical over 10 bases. CDR3 length: 16 residues. V was pared by 3 bases and J by 5 bases, with 6 bases of the junction left unmatched. Germline V gives CDR1 LNHDA, CDR2 SQIVND (reference sequence). The chain's CDR3 is CASSIWGTSATGELFF. DNA of the CDR3: TGTGCCAGTAGTATCTGGGGGACTAGCGCGACCGGGGAGCTGTTTTTT.

The chain has TRBV7-8 and TRBJ2-2, with D tentatively TRBD1 (6 bases). The CDR3 spans 15 residues. Trimming shortened V by 6 bases and J by 7 bases, and 18 bases separated the two germline ends. The germline V gene encodes CDR1 SGHVS and CDR2 FQNEAQ. The CDR3 sequence: CASSPFEGVVGELFF. CDR3 sequence (DNA): TGTGCCAGCAGTCCATTCGAGGGGGTGGTCGGGGAGCTGTTTTTT.

The rearrangement uses TRBV4-1 and TRBJ2-7, with 10 bases matching TRBD1. After removal of 1 base from V and 2 bases from J, the junction contained 2 bases not matched to a gene. Per germline, CDR1 MGHRA and CDR2 YSYEKL. This CDR3 region has 15 residues. The CDR3 DNA is TGCGCCAGCAGCCAAGCGGGGACAGGGGCCTACGAGCAGTACTTC. Its translation: CASSQAGTGAYEQYF.

This rearrangement joins TRBV2 to TRBJ1-3; 8 nucleotides match TRBD1. In germline, CDR1 is SNHLY, CDR2 FYNNEI. The CDR3 is 15 residues long. Germline trimming cut 4 bases from V and 3 bases from J; bases unmatched to any gene: 5. The CDR3 coding sequence is TGTGCCAGCAGTGTGCAGGGGGCCGTTGGAAACACCATATATTTT. Protein sequence: CASSVQGAVGNTIYF.

The J gene is TRBJ1-5, the V gene TRBV5-8; 7 bases are a match to TRBD1. Unmatched junction bases numbered 5, after V lost 0 bases and J lost 11 bases. Germline V gives CDR1 SGHTS, CDR2 YDEGEE. The CDR3 totals 13 residues. CDR3 sequence reads: CASSLADRDAQHF. Written as DNA, the CDR3 is TGTGCCAGCAGCTTGGCCGACAGGGATGCCCAGCATTTT.

With regard to this clone: Its ends do not fully match the called genes, so a read error is possible. The chain uses TRBV19 and TRBJ1-2; D is uncertain. The CDR3 consists of 14 residues. Germline CDR1 and CDR2: LNHDA and SQIVND (reference sequence). The CDR3 protein is CASSIDRGNDGYTF. The CDR3 DNA reads as TGTGCCAGTAGTATAGATCGGGGTAACGATGGCTACACCTTC.

V and J are TRBV6-5 and TRBJ1-2, with TRBD1 identical over 7 bases. The CDR3 covers 16 residues. CDR1 is MNHEY and CDR2 is SVGAGI in the germline V gene. V lost 1 base and J lost 2; bases outside the gene matches: 7. The CDR3, as DNA: TGTGCCAGCAGTTACTTGGGCAGACAGGGAAACTATGGCTACACCTTC. Translating gives CASSYLGRQGNYGYTF.

This clone was picked up a small number of times. This sequence joins TRBV11-3 and TRBJ2-1, with TRBD2 matching over 7 bases. The germline V gene encodes CDR1 SGHNT and CDR2 YENEEA. This CDR3 region has 14 residues. Losses at the gene ends were 3 bases for V and 5 bases for J; bases not matched to a gene: 4. The CDR3 coding sequence is TGTGCCAGCAGCTTGGGGGGGTTTAACAATGAGCAGTTCTTC. It translates to CASSLGGFNNEQFF.

The chain carries TRBV5-4 and TRBJ2-5, with a possible D match to TRBD1 (5 bases). The CDR3 extends over 15 amino acids. CDR1 and CDR2 from the germline V gene are SGHNT and YYREEE (reference sequence). Trimming left V 4 bases short and J 0 bases short, with 13 bases between. This chain's CDR3 is CASSLRQKYQETQYF. The DNA for the CDR3 is TGTGCCAGCAGCCTAAGACAGAAGTACCAAGAGACCCAGTACTTC.